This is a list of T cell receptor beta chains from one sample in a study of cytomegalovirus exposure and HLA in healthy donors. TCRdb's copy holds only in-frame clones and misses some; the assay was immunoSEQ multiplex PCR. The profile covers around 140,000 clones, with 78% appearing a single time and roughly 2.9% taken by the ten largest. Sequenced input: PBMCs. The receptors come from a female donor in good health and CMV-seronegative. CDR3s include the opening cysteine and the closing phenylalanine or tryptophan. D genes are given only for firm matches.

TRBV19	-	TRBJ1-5	CASSSRDHSNQPQHF	TGTGCCAGTAGTTCCAGGGATCATAGCAATCAGCCCCAGCATTTT
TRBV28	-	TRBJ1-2	CASSPPAGGIRKGYTF	TGTGCCAGCAGCCCCCCGGCGGGGGGGATTCGAAAAGGCTACACCTTC
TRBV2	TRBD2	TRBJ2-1	CASSEVSGSDEQFF	TGTGCCAGCAGTGAGGTTAGCGGGAGTGATGAGCAGTTCTTC
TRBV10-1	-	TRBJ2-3	CASSLGGKDTQYF	TGCGCCAGTTCTCTAGGAGGGAAAGATACGCAGTATTTT
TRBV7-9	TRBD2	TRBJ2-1	CASSFGSGDYNEQFF	TGTGCCAGCAGCTTCGGTAGCGGGGACTACAATGAGCAGTTCTTC
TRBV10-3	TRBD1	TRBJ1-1	CAIQGQVNTEAFF	TGTGCCATCCAGGGACAGGTGAACACTGAAGCTTTCTTT
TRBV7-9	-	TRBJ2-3	CASSSTGSHIYTQYF	TGTGCCAGCAGTTCCACGGGAAGTCATATTTATACGCAGTATTTT
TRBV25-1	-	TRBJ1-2	CASSARREGGYTF	TGTGCCAGCAGCGCCAGACGGGAAGGCGGCTACACCTTC
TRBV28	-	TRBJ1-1	CASSSLGSVEAFF	TGTGCCAGCAGTTCGCTCGGGTCAGTTGAAGCTTTCTTT
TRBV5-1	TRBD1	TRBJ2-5	CASSTTGRQETQYF	TGCGCCAGCAGCACGACAGGGCGGCAAGAGACCCAGTACTTC
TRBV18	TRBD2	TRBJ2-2	CASSPPILAGTGELFF	TGTGCCAGCTCACCACCAATCCTAGCGGGCACCGGGGAGCTGTTTTTT
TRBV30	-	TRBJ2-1	CAWSVNSGLAGYNEQFF	TGTGCCTGGAGTGTGAACAGCGGGTTGGCGGGGTACAATGAGCAGTTCTTC
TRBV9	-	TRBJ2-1	CASSSGTDLNNEQFF	TGTGCCAGCAGTAGCGGGACAGATTTAAACAATGAGCAGTTCTTC
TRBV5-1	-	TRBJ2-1	CASSLGRLDNEQFF	TGCGCCAGCAGCTTGGGCCGACTAGACAATGAGCAGTTCTTC
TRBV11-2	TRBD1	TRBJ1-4	CASAPDRANEKLFF	TGTGCCAGCGCACCGGACAGGGCGAATGAAAAACTGTTTTTT
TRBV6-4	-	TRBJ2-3	CASQDSYTDTQYF	TGTGCCAGCCAGGACTCTTACACAGATACGCAGTATTTT